The 20 T cell receptor beta chains given below trace back to one sample, sequenced in a study of blood T cell repertoires in COVID-19. Clones were read by immunoSEQ multiplex PCR, and TCRdb kept only the in-frame ones, dropping some. Of about 99,000 clones listed, about four fifths were seen once; the top ten hold around 12%. Sample: peripheral blood. Receptors were obtained from a human donor in a cohort sampled during active COVID-19.

The genes are TRBV30 and TRBJ1-1, with 7 bases matching TRBD1. The CDR3 covers 14 residues. Germline V gives CDR1 GTSNPN, CDR2 SVGIG (reference sequence). V dropped 3 bases and J dropped 2; count of bases not matched to a gene: 6. Written as DNA, the CDR3 is TGTGCCTGGAGGGGGGACAGCCCCAACACTGAAGCTTTCTTT. It specifies CAWRGDSPNTEAFF.

This clone has just one count. The genes are TRBV4-3 and TRBJ2-3, with a possible D match to TRBD2 (5 bases). The germline V gene encodes CDR1 LGHNA and CDR2 YSLEER. This CDR3 comprises 16 residues. Between the trimmed V and J ends, which lost 0 bases and 7 bases, there was a span of 17 bases. The CDR3 protein is CASSQDLAGKRYTQYF. For the CDR3, the DNA is TGCGCCAGCAGCCAAGATCTTGCGGGTAAAAGATATACGCAGTATTTT.

The V gene is TRBV7-2, the J gene TRBJ2-5; 10 bases are shared with TRBD2. Per germline, CDR1 SGHTA and CDR2 FQGNSA. The V segment lost 6 bases and the J segment 5 bases; nucleotides outside the gene matches: 18. The CDR3 spans 18 residues. The CDR3 is CASSPPGTSVTRGETQYF. CDR3 bases: TGTGCCAGCAGTCCCCCCGGGACTAGCGTAACGAGGGGTGAGACCCAGTACTTC.

This clone appeared a few times. The chain joins TRBV2 to TRBJ1-2; D perhaps matches TRBD1 (5 bases). The CDR3 has 15 residues. Germline CDR1 and CDR2: SNHLY and FYNNEI. Trimming took off 3 bases at V and 2 bases at J, with 13 bases between the two ends. Written as DNA, the CDR3 is TGTGCCAGCAGTGATTTTCTCCAGGGAAACTATGGCTACACCTTC. Translated, it gives CASSDFLQGNYGYTF.

This chain links TRBV5-6 with TRBJ2-7; D may be TRBD2 (7 bases). The germline V and J ends were trimmed by 2 bases and 3 bases, with 12 bases remaining between them. CDR1 and CDR2 from the germline V gene are SGHDT and YYEEEE. The CDR3 is 14 residues long. CDR3: CASSFSGGGYEQYF. CDR3 coding DNA: TGTGCCAGCAGCTTTTCGGGGGGCGGCTACGAGCAGTACTTC.

The rearrangement joins TRBV24-1 to TRBJ2-3; 7 bases line up with TRBD2. CDR3 size: 15 residues. Germline trimming cut 4 bases from V and 5 bases from J; bases unmatched to any gene: 8. Germline V gives CDR1 KGHDR, CDR2 SFDVKD. The CDR3 coding sequence is TGTGCCACCAGTGACCCCGGGCCGGGGGGAGATACGCAGTATTTT. It specifies CATSDPGPGGDTQYF.

The chain employs TRBV5-1 and TRBJ2-3, with a possible D match to TRBD2 (5 bases). This CDR3 contains 13 residues. Germline CDR1 SGHRS, CDR2 YFSETQ. Trimming took off 0 bases at V and 3 bases at J, with 5 bases between the two ends. CDR3 region: CASSLAGTDTQYF. CDR3 in DNA: TGCGCCAGCAGCTTGGCGGGGACAGATACGCAGTATTTT. Variable domain in full (rest from reference TRBV5-1 and TRBJ2-3): KAGVTQTPRYLIKTRGQQVTLSCSPISGHRSVSWYQQTPGQGLQFLFEYFSETQRNKGNFPGRFSGRQFSNSRSEMNVSTLELGDSALYLCASSLAGTDTQYFGPGTRLTVL.

The V and J genes are TRBV2 and TRBJ2-3; the D is unclear. Between the trimmed V and J ends, which lost 6 bases and 5 bases, there was a span of 9 bases. The CDR3 runs 12 residues. The V gene's germline CDR1 is SNHLY and CDR2 FYNNEI. CDR3 sequence reads: CASSSRGDTQYF. DNA for the CDR3: TGTGCCAGCAGCTCAAGAGGAGATACGCAGTATTTT.

The chain uses TRBV5-6 and TRBJ2-4; D perhaps matches TRBD1 (6 bases). Trimming stripped 0 bases from V and 4 bases from J, with 8 bases between. The CDR3 runs to 14 residues. Germline CDR1 is SGHDT and CDR2 is YYEEEE. CDR3 region: CASSLVRGKNIQYF. CDR3 bases: TGTGCCAGCAGCTTGGTAAGGGGGAAAAACATTCAGTACTTC.

The chain joins TRBV5-6 to TRBJ2-7; D may be TRBD1 (5 bases). The germline V and J ends were trimmed by 4 bases and 1 base, with 12 bases remaining between them. The CDR3 sequence is 14 residues long. CDR1 is SGHDT and CDR2 is YYEEEE in the germline V gene. The CDR3 loop reads CASSLRTRSYEQYF. The CDR3 bases are TGTGCCAGCAGCCTACGGACAAGATCCTACGAGCAGTACTTC.

The DNA of the CDR3 is TGTGCCAGCAGCCCTGAGGGGGCTACTAATGAAAAACTGTTTTTT. Amino acid sequence: CASSPEGATNEKLFF. The chain links TRBV5-4 to TRBJ1-4, with 7 positions matching TRBD1. Losses at the gene ends were 4 bases for V and 2 bases for J; bases not matched to a gene: 5. Germline V CDR1 and CDR2: SGHNT, YYREEE (reference sequence). The CDR3 length is 15 residues.

This chain joins TRBV27 and TRBJ1-3; D call uncertain. V lost 5 bases, J lost 0 bases, and 14 bases lay in between. CDR1 is MNHEY, CDR2 SMNVEV, per germline (reference sequence). CDR3 length: 16 amino acids. In nucleotides, the CDR3 is TGTGCCAGCAGTCCAACCCCCCTGGCCTCTGGAAACACCATATATTTT. Its translation is CASSPTPLASGNTIYF.

This rearrangement joins TRBV19 to TRBJ2-5; 9 nucleotides line up with TRBD2. Trimming at V came to 4 bases and at J to 8 bases, leaving 14 bases not matched to a gene. Looked up from germline, CDR1 is LNHDA and CDR2 is SQIVND (reference sequence). The CDR3 extends over 16 amino acids. The CDR3 spells CASSSGSGGTRDTQYF. The CDR3 DNA follows: TGTGCCAGTAGTAGTGGCAGCGGGGGGACCAGGGATACCCAGTACTTC.

The chain couples TRBV18 to TRBJ1-1; 8 bases map to TRBD1. Germline V CDR1 and CDR2: KGHSH, LQKENI. The junction had 9 bases not matched to a gene; V was cut back by 6 bases and J by 12 bases. CDR3 length: 12 amino acids. The CDR3 sequence is CASSDYGQGSFF. The CDR3 DNA sequence: TGTGCCAGCTCCGATTATGGACAGGGATCTTTCTTT.

The chain employs TRBV27 and TRBJ1-4; D possibly corresponds to TRBD1 (6 bases). The ends were cut back, 3 bases at V and 3 bases at J, with 11 bases in the middle. There are 15 residues in the CDR3. CDR1 and CDR2 (germline): MNHEY, SMNVEV (reference sequence). CDR3 nucleotides: TGTGCCAGCAGTTTCCAGGGGACGGCTAATGAAAAACTGTTTTTT. This codes for CASSFQGTANEKLFF.

This rearrangement joins TRBV12-3 or TRBV12-4 to TRBJ2-3, with a weak D call TRBD2 (5 bases). The CDR3 covers 13 residues. V was shortened by 2 bases and J by 8 bases, with 11 bases between the two germline ends. Here the CDR3 DNA reads TGTGCCAGCAGTTTATATGGGAGCGGTACGCAGTATTTT. The encoded protein is CASSLYGSGTQYF.

The chain recombines TRBV5-1 with TRBJ1-2; 12 bases agree with TRBD1. The junction had 3 bases not matched to a gene; V was cut back by 2 bases and J by 10 bases. Germline V CDR1 and CDR2: SGHRS, YFSETQ. The CDR3 spans 13 residues. The CDR3 sequence: CASSLGTGGDYTF. In DNA, the CDR3 is TGCGCCAGCAGCTTAGGGACAGGGGGCGACTACACCTTC.

The chain links TRBV9 to TRBJ2-1; 9 bases agree with TRBD2. This CDR3 is 16 amino acids long. Germline lookup yields CDR1 SGDLS and CDR2 YYNGEE. Trimming at V came to 0 bases and at J to 4 bases, leaving 5 bases not matched to a gene. DNA of the CDR3: TGTGCCAGCAGCGTAGGCGGGGGGGCCATGTACAATGAGCAGTTCTTC. This codes for CASSVGGGAMYNEQFF. The full variable domain, with the rest looked up from reference TRBV9 and TRBJ2-1, is DSGVTQTPKHLITATGQRVTLRCSPRSGDLSVYWYQQSLDQGLQFLIQYYNGEERAKGNILERFSAQQFPDLHSELNLSSLELGDSALYFCASSVGGGAMYNEQFFGPGTRLTVL.

The DNA for the CDR3 is TGTGCCAGTAGTATTAGGCGGGGTCAAGAGACCCAGTACTTC. This encodes CASSIRRGQETQYF. The chain has TRBV19 and TRBJ2-5, with a possible D match to TRBD2 (6 bases). The CDR3 extends over 14 amino acids. The V and J ends lost 3 bases and 2 bases respectively, with 10 bases between them. The germline gives CDR1 LNHDA, CDR2 SQIVND (reference sequence). Combining the CDR3 with reference TRBV19 and TRBJ2-5 gives the whole variable domain DGGITQSPKYLFRKEGQNVTLSCEQNLNHDAMYWYRQDPGQGLRLIYYSQIVNDFQKGDIAEGYSVSREKKESFPLTVTSAQKNPTAFYLCASSIRRGQETQYFGPGTRLLVL.

V and J are TRBV5-4 and TRBJ1-1; TRBD1 matches at 7 bases. Germline loops: CDR1 SGHNT, CDR2 YYREEE (reference sequence). CDR3 length: 15 residues. Germline trimming cut 3 bases from V and 2 bases from J; bases unmatched to any gene: 7. The CDR3 reads CASSSKQGYNTEAFF. CDR3 in DNA: TGTGCCAGCAGCTCCAAACAGGGGTACAACACTGAAGCTTTCTTT.